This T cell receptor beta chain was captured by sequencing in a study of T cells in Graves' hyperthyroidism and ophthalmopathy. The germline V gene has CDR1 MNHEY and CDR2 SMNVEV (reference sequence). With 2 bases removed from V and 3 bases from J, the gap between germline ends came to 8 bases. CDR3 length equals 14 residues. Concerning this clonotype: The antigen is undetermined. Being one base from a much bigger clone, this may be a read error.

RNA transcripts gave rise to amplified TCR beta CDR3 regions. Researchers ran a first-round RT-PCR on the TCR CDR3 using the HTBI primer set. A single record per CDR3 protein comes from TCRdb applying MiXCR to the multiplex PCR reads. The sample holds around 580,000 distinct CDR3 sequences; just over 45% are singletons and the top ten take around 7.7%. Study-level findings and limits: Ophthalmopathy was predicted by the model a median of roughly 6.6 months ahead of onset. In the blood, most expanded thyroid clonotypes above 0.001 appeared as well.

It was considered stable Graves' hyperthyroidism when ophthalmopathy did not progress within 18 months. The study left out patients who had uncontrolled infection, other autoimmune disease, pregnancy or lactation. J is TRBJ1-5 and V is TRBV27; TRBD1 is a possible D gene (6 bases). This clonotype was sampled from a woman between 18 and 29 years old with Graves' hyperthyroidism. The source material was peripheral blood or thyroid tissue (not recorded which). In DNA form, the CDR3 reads TGTGCCAGCAGTTTACGGGGACACAATCAGCCCCAGCATTTT. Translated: CASSLRGHNQPQHF.